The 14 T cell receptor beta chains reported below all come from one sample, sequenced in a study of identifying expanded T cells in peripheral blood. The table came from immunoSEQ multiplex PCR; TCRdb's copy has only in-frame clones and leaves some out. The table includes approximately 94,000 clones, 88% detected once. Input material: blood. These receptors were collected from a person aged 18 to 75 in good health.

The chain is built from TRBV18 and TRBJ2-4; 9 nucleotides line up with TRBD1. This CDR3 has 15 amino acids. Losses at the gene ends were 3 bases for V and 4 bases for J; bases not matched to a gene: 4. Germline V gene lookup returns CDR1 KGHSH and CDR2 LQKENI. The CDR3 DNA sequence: TGTGCCAGCTCACCGCCGGGACAGGGAAAAAACATTCAGTACTTC. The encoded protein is CASSPPGQGKNIQYF.

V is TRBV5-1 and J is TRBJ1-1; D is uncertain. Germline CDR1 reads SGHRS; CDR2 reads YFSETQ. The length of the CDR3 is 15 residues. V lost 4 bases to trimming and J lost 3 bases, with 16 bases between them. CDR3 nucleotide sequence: TGCGCCAGCAGCCTCCCTCGGGTAGGGTACACTGAAGCTTTCTTT. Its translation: CASSLPRVGYTEAFF.

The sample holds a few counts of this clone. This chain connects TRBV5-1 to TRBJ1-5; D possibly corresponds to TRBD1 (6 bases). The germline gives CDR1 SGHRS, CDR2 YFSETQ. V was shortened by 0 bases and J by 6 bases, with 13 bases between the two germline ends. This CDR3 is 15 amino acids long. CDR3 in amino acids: CASSLDTPDSQPQHF. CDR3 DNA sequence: TGCGCCAGCAGCTTGGATACTCCGGACAGTCAGCCCCAGCATTTT. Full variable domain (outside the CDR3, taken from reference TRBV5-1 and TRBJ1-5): KAGVTQTPRYLIKTRGQQVTLSCSPISGHRSVSWYQQTPGQGLQFLFEYFSETQRNKGNFPGRFSGRQFSNSRSEMNVSTLELGDSALYLCASSLDTPDSQPQHFGDGTRLSIL.

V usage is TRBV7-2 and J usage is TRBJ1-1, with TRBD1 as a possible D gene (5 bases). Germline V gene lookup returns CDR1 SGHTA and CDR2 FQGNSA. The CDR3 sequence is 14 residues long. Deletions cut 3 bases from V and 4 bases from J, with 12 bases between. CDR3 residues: CASSLGRLGTEAFF. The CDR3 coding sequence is TGTGCCAGCAGCTTGGGACGGCTCGGCACTGAAGCTTTCTTT. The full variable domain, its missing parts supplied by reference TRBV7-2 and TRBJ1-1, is GAGVSQSPSNKVTEKGKDVELRCDPISGHTALYWYRQSLGQGLEFLIYFQGNSAPDKSGLPSDRFSAERTGGSVSTLTIQRTQQEDSAVYLCASSLGRLGTEAFFGQGTRLTVV.

The CDR3 DNA is TGTGCCAGCAGCTCTCGGACAGTTAACTATGGCTACACCTTC. It specifies CASSSRTVNYGYTF. The J gene is TRBJ1-2, the V gene TRBV7-2; D is perhaps TRBD1 (6 bases). The CDR3 is 14 residues long. In germline, CDR1 is SGHTA, CDR2 FQGNSA. V gave up 4 bases and J gave up 1 base, with 10 bases separating them.

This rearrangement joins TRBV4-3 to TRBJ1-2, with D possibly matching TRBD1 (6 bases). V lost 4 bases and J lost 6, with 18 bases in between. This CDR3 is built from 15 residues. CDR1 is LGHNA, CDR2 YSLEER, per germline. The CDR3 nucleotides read TGCGCCAGCAGCCTAGGGGGACTCACCAACGATGGCTACACCTTC. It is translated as CASSLGGLTNDGYTF.

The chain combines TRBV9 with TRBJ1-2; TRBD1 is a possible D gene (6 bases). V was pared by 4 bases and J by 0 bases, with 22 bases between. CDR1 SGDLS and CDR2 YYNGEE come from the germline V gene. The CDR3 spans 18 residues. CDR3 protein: CASSPRGRVDTTNYGYTF. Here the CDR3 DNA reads TGTGCCAGCAGCCCAAGGGGGAGGGTCGACACAACTAACTATGGCTACACCTTC.

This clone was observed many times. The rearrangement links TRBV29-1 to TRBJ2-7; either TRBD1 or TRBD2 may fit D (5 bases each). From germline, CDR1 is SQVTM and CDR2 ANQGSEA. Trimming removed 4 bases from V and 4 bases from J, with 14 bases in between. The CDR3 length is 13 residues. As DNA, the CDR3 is TGCAGCGTTGTCCTACGGGGCTCTTACGAGCAGTACTTC. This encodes CSVVLRGSYEQYF.

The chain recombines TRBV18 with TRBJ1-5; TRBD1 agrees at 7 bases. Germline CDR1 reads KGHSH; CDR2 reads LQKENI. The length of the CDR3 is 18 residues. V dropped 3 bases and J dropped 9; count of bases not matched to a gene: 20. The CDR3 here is CASSPGTEYVGYHRPQHF. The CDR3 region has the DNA TGTGCCAGCTCACCCGGGACAGAATATGTAGGATACCATCGGCCCCAGCATTTT.

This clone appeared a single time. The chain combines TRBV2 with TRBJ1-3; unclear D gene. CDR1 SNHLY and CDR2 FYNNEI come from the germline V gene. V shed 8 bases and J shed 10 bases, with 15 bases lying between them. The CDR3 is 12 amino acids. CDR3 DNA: TGTGCCAGCCGGACTTCTAGTCCTACCATATATTTT. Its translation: CASRTSSPTIYF.

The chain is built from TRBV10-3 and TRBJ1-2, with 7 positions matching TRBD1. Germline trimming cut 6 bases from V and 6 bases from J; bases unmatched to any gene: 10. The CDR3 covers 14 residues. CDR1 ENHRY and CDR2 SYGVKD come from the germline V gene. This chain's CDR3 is CAIRDTGDVDGYTF. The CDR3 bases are TGTGCCATCAGAGATACAGGGGACGTCGATGGCTACACCTTC.

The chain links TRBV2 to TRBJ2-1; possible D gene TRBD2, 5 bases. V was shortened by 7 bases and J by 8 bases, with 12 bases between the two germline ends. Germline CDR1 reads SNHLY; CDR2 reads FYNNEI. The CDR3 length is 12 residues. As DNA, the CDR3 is TGTGCCAGCAAGCCGAGGGCCCATGAGCAGTTCTTC. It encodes CASKPRAHEQFF.

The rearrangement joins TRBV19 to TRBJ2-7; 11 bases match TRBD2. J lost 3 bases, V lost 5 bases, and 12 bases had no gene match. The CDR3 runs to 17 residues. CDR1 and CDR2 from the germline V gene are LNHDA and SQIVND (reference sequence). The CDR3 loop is CASSWGTSGDGVYEQYF. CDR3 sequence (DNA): TGTGCCAGTAGTTGGGGGACTAGCGGAGATGGTGTCTACGAGCAGTACTTC.

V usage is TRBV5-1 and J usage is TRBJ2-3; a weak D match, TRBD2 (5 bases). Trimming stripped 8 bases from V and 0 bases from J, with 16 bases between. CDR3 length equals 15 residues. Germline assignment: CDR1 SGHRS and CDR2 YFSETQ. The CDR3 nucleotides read TGCGCCAGTCGAGCGGACGGAATTAGCACAGATACGCAGTATTTT. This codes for CASRADGISTDTQYF.